This TCR beta chain was captured in a study of cytotoxic CD8 clonotypes in ibrutinib-treated CLL. Study-wide background: Response was recorded as partial in around 25 patients and complete in 2; at median about 64 months, around 15 remained remitted and some twelve had progressed.

Targeted sequencing depth ranged from 1 in 200,000 to 1 in 1 million T cells. Some clones are missing from TCRdb's copy, which holds only in-frame ones; the method was immunoSEQ multiplex PCR. The repertoire has about 310,000 clones, about 80% of them found once; the top ten carry 5% to 7%. On this clone itself: The antigen remains undetermined.

Germline V lookup: CDR1 SGHTS, CDR2 YDEGEE. The CDR3 contains 15 residues. The V end was cut by 4 bases, the J end by 7 bases, with 18 bases between. Overall study findings and caveats: Public clonotypes were rare and shrank or held steady on treatment.

This TCR came from a human donor with chronic lymphocytic leukemia. The rearrangement joins TRBV5-8 to TRBJ2-1; the D gene could be TRBD1 or TRBD2 (5 bases each). The material was PBMCs, obtained before ibrutinib treatment. In DNA, the CDR3 is TGTGCCAGCAGCCCCGGGACCACTGGGTGGAATGAGCAGTTCTTC. Protein product: CASSPGTTGWNEQFF. Full variable domain (missing parts from reference TRBV5-8 and TRBJ2-1): EAGVTQSPTHLIKTRGQQATLRCSPISGHTSVYWYQQALGLGLQFLLWYDEGEERNRGNFPPRFSGRQFPNYSSELNVNALELEDSALYLCASSPGTTGWNEQFFGPGTRLTVL.